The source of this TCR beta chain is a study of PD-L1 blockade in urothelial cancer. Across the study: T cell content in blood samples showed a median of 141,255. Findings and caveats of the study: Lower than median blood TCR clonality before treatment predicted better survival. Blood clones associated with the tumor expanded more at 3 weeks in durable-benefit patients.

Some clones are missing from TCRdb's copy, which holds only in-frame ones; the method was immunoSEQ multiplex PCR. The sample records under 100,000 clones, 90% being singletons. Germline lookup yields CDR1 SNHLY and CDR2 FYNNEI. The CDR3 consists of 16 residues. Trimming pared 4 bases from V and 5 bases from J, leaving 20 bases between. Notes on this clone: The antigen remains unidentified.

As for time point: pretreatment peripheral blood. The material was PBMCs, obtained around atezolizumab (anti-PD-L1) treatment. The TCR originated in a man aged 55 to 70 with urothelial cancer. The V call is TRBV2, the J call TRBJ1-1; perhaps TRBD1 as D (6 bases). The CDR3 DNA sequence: TGTGCCAGCAGTGCAGAACAGGGTTTTTTGGGGACTGAAGCTTTCTTT. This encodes CASSAEQGFLGTEAFF.